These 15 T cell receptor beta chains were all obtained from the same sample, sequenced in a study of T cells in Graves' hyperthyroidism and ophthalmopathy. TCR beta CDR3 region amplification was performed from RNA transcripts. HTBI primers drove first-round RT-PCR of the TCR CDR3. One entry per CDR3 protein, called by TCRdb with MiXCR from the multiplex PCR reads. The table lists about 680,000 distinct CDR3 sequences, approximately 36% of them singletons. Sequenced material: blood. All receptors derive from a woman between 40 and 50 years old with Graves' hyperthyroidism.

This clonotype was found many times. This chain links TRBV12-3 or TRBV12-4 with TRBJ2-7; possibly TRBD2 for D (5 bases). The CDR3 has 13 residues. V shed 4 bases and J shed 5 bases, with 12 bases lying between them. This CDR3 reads CASSWTALHEQYF. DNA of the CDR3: TGTGCCAGCAGTTGGACTGCGCTCCACGAGCAGTACTTC.

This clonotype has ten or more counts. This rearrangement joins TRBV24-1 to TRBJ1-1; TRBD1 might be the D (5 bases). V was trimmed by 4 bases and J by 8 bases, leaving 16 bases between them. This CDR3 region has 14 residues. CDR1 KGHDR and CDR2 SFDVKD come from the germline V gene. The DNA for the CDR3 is TGTGCCACCAGTGAGGGGACCACACCGAGCGAAGCTTTCTTT. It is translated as CATSEGTTPSEAFF.

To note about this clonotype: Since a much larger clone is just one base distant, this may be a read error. This CDR3 is CSAPGTAYGQYF. The CDR3 region has the DNA TGCAGTGCCCCCGGGACAGCCTACGGGCAGTACTTC. The gene calls are TRBV20-1 and TRBJ2-7; 7 nucleotides match TRBD1. The germline V gene has CDR1 DFQATT and CDR2 SNEGSKA (reference sequence). CDR3 length equals 12 residues.

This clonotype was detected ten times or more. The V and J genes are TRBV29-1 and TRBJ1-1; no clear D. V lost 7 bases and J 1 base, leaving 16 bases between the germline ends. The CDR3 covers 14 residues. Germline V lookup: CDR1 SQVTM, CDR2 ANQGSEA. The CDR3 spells CSAITGSSNTEAFF. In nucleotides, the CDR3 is TGCAGCGCCATAACGGGGTCGTCGAACACTGAAGCTTTCTTT.

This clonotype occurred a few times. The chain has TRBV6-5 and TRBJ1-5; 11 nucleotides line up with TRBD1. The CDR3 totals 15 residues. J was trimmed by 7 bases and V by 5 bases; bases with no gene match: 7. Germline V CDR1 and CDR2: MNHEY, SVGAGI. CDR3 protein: CASSGTGGTGQPQHF. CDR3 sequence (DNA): TGTGCCAGCAGTGGGACAGGGGGAACGGGCCAGCCCCAGCATTTT.

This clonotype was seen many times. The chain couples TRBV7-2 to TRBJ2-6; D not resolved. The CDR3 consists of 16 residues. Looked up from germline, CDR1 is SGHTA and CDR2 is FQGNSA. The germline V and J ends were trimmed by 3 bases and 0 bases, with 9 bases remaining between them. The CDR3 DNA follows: TGTGCCAGCAGCTTTAGTGGTACCTCTGGGGCCAACGTCCTGACTTTC. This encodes CASSFSGTSGANVLTF. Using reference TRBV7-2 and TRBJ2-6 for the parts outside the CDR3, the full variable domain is GAGVSQSPSNKVTEKGKDVELRCDPISGHTALYWYRQSLGQGLEFLIYFQGNSAPDKSGLPSDRFSAERTGGSVSTLTIQRTQQEDSAVYLCASSFSGTSGANVLTFGAGSRLTVL.

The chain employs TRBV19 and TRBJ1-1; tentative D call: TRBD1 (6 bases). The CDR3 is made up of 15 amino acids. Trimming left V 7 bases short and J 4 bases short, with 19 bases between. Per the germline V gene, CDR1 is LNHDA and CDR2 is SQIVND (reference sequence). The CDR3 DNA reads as TGTGCCAGTACCATCTTTTTCCAGGGGCTCACTGAAGCTTTCTTT. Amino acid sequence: CASTIFFQGLTEAFF.

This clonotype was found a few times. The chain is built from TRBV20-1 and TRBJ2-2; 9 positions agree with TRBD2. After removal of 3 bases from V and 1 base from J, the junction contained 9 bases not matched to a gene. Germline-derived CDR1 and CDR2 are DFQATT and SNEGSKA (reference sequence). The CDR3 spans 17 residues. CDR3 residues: CSARTGAGGRNTGELFF. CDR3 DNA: TGCAGTGCTAGGACGGGGGCGGGGGGGCGGAACACCGGGGAGCTGTTTTTT.

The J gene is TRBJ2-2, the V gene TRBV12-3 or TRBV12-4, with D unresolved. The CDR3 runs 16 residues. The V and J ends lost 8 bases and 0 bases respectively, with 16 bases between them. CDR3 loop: CASANVGTANTGELFF. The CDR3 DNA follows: TGTGCCAGCGCCAATGTTGGTACCGCGAACACCGGGGAGCTGTTTTTT.

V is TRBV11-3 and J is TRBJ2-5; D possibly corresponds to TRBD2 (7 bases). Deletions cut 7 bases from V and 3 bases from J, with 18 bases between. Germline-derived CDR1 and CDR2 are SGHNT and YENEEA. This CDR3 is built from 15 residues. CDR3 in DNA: TGTGCCAGCAATCAGGGGAGGGGCCCAGAAGAGACCCAGTACTTC. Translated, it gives CASNQGRGPEETQYF.

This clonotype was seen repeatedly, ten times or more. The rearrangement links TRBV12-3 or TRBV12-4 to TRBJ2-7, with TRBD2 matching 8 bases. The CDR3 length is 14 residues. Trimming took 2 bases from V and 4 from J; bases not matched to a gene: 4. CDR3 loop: CASSLTGTRYEQYF. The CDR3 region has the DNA TGTGCCAGCAGTTTAACCGGGACTAGATACGAGCAGTACTTC.

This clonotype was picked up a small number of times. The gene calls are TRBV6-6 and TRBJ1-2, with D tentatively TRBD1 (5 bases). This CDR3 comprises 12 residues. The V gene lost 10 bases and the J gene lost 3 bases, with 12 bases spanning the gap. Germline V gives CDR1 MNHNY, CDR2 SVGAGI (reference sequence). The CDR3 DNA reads TGTGCCACCGGCTCGGGGGACTATGGCTACACCTTC. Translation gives CATGSGDYGYTF.

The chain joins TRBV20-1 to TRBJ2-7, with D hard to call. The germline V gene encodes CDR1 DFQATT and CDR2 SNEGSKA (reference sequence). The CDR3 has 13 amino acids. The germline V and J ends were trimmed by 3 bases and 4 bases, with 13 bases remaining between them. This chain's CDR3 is CSASGLTRYEQYF. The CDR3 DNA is TGCAGTGCTAGCGGCCTTACGAGGTACGAGCAGTACTTC.

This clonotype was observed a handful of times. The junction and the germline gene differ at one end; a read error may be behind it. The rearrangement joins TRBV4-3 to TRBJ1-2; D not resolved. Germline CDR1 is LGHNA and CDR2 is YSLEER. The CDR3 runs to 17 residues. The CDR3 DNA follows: TGCGCCAGCAGCGAAGAGAACAGACGACTAGTTAACTATGGCTACACCTTC. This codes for CASSEENRRLVNYGYTF.

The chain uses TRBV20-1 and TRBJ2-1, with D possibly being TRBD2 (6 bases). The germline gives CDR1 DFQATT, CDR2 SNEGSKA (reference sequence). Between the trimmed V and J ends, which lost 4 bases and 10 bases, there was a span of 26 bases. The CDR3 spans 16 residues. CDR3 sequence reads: CSATGAGLAAGGEQFF. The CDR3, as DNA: TGCAGTGCTACGGGAGCGGGCCTCGCTGCCGGCGGGGAGCAGTTCTTC.